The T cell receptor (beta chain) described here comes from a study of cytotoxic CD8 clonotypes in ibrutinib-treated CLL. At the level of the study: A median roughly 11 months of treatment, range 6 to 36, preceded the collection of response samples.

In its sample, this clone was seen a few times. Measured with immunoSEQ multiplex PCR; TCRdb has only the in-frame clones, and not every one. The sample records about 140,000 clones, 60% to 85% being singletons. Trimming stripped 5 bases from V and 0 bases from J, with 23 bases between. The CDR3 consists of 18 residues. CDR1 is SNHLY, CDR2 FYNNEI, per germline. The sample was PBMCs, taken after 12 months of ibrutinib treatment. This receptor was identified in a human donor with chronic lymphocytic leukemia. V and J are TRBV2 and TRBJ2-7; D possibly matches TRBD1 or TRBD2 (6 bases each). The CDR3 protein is CASSKRDRGGTISYEQYF. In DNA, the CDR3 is TGTGCCAGCAGTAAGAGGGATAGAGGGGGGACGATCTCCTACGAGCAGTACTTC. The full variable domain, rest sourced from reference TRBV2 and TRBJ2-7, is EPEVTQTPSHQVTQMGQEVILRCVPISNHLYFYWYRQILGQKVEFLVSFYNNEISEKSEIFDDQFSVERPDGSNFTLKIRSTKLEDSAMYFCASSKRDRGGTISYEQYFGPGTRLTVT.